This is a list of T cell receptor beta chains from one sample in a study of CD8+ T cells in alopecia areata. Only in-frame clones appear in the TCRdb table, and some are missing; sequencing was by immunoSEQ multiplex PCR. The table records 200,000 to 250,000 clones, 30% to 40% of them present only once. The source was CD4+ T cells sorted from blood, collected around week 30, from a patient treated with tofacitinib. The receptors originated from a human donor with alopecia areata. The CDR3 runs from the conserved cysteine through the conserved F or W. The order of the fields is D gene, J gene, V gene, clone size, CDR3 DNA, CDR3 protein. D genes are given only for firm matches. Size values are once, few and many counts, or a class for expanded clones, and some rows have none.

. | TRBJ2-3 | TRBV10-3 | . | TGTGCCATCAGTGATCTGGCCACAGAATCGCAGTATTTT | CAISDLATESQYF
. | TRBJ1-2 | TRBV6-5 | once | TGTGCCAGCAGTTCAGATCCACAGGGTATCTATGGCTACACCTTC | CASSSDPQGIYGYTF
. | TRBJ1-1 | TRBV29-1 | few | TGCAGCGTTGAGGGGGAAAACACTGAAGCTTTCTTT | CSVEGENTEAFF
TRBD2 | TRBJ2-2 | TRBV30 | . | TGTGCCTGGACCCCGACTAGCGGGACGATCGGGGAGCTGTTTTTT | CAWTPTSGTIGELFF
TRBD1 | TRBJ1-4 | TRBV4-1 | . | TGCGCCAGCAGCCAAGTCATCCAGGGGGTAGCCGGAAAACTGTTTTTT | CASSQVIQGVAGKLFF
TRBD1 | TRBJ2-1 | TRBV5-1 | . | TGCGCCAGCAGCTCGGGACAGGGGGCCTACAATGAGCAGTTCTTC | CASSSGQGAYNEQFF
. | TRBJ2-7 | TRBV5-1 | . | TGCGCCAGCAGCTTTCGGGGAAACGCAGGGGACGAGCAGTACTTC | CASSFRGNAGDEQYF
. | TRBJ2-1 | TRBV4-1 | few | TGCGCCAGCAGCCAAGGGGGTGAGCAGTTCTTC | CASSQGGEQFF
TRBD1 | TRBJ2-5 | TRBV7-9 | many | TGTGCCAGCAGCCCCCGGACAGGGGACGGGGAGACCCAGTACTTC | CASSPRTGDGETQYF
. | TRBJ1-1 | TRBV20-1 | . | TGCAGTGCTCAGGAGAAAACTGAAGCTTTCTTT | CSAQEKTEAFF
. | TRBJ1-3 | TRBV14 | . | TGTGCCAGCAGCCAAGATCACCGCGTGTCCTCTGGAAACACCATATATTTT | CASSQDHRVSSGNTIYF
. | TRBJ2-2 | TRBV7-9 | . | TGTGCCAGCAGCTTGGGGGCTTTAAACACCGGGGAGCTGTTTTTT | CASSLGALNTGELFF
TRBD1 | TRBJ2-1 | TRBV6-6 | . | TGTGCCAGCAGTTCTAGAGGACAGGGTTCCAATGAGCAGTTCTTC | CASSSRGQGSNEQFF
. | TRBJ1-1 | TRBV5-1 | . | TGCGCCAGCAGCTTTGGACACATGAACACTGAAGCTTTCTTT | CASSFGHMNTEAFF
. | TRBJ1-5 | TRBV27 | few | TGTGCCAGCAGTTTAAGGCCAAGAGGGCAGCCCCAGCATTTT | CASSLRPRGQPQHF
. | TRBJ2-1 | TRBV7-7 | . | TGTGCCAGCAGCTTAGACCAAAGCTCCTACAATGAGCAGTTCTTC | CASSLDQSSYNEQFF
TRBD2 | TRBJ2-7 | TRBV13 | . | TGTGCCAGCAGCTCTGAGACTAGCGGGAGGAGAGAGCAGTACTTC | CASSSETSGRREQYF
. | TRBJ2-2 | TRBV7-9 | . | TGTGCCAGCAGCACAACAGGGTCCCACCCCACCGGGGAGCTGTTTTTT | CASSTTGSHPTGELFF
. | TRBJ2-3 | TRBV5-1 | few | TGCGCCAGCAGTTTGACAGGAACAGATACGCAGTATTTT | CASSLTGTDTQYF
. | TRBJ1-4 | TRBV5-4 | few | TGTGCCAGCAGCTTGGACAGAACCACCCCTGAAAAACTGTTTTTT | CASSLDRTTPEKLFF
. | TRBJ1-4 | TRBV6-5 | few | TGTGCCAGCACCTCGGGGGCAACTAATGAAAAACTGTTTTTT | CASTSGATNEKLFF
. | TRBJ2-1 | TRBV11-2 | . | TGTGCCAGCTCTTTCTACAATGAGCAGTTCTTC | CASSFYNEQFF
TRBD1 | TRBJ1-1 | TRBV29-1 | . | TGCAGCTCAAGCCCACTCCGGGACAGCAAAGCTTTCTTT | CSSSPLRDSKAFF
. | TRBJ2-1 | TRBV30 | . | TGTGCCTGGAGCGCAATAGCGGTTGAGCAGTTCTTC | CAWSAIAVEQFF
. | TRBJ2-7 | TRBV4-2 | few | TGTGCCAGCAGCCAAGACGGTGGGCGAGGGTACGAGCAGTACTTC | CASSQDGGRGYEQYF
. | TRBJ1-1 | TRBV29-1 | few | TGCAGCGTTGTTGCGGGAATGAACACTGAAGCTTTCTTT | CSVVAGMNTEAFF
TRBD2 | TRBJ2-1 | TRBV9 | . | TGTGCCAGCAGCGAAGCGGGAGAGTCCTACAATGAGCAGTTCTTC | CASSEAGESYNEQFF
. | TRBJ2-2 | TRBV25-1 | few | TGTGCCAGCAGTAGAAAGCCGTTCGGGGAGCTGTTTTTT | CASSRKPFGELFF
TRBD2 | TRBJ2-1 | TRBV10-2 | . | TGCGCCAGCAGTGTCCTAGCGGGGGGGAGTGAGCAGTTCTTC | CASSVLAGGSEQFF
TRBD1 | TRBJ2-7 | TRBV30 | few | TGTGCCTGGAGTGTGGGACAGGGTTCCTACGAGCAGTACTTC | CAWSVGQGSYEQYF
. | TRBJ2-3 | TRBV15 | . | TGTGCCACCAGCCCCACCCTACAGGGAGGCACAGATACGCAGTATTTT | CATSPTLQGGTDTQYF
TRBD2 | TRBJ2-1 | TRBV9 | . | TGTGCCAGCAGCGTGGGACCCGGGACTAGCGGGGGGGCGACCTTTAATGAGCAGTTCTTC | CASSVGPGTSGGATFNEQFF
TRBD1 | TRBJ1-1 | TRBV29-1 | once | TGCAGCGTTGCCGACAGGGGGAGGAACACTGAAGCTTTCTTT | CSVADRGRNTEAFF
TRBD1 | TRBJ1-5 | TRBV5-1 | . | TGCGCCAGCAGCTTTTTTCCCACAGGGGACAATCAGCCCCAGCATTTT | CASSFFPTGDNQPQHF
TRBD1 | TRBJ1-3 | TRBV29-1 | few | TGCAGCGTTGCCGGGACAGGGGGCTCTGGAAACACCATATATTTT | CSVAGTGGSGNTIYF
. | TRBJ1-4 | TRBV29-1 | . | TGCAGCGTTGTGTCTCATTCTCCCGAAAAACTGTTTTTT | CSVVSHSPEKLFF
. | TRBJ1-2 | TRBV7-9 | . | TGTGCCAGCAGCGGAGAGGGAGGGGGCTACACCTTC | CASSGEGGGYTF
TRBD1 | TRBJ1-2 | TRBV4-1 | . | TGCGCCAGCAGCCGCCTCGGGACAGGGGGGCTCTATGGCTACACCTTC | CASSRLGTGGLYGYTF
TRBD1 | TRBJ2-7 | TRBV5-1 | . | TGCGCCAGCAGCCGGACAGGGTTCGAGCAGTACTTC | CASSRTGFEQYF
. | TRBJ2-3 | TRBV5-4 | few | TGTGCCAGCAGCTCCAAGACTACCCGCACAGATACGCAGTATTTT | CASSSKTTRTDTQYF
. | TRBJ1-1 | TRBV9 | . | TGTGCCAGCAGCGTTAGCATGAACACTGAAGCTTTCTTT | CASSVSMNTEAFF
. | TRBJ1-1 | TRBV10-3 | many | TGTGCCATCAGTGCGATTGGGTATGAAGCTTTCTTT | CAISAIGYEAFF
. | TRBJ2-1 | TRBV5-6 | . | TGTGCCAGCCTACGATCCGGACTCTACAATGAGCAGTTCTTC | CASLRSGLYNEQFF
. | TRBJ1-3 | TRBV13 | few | TGTGCCAGCAGCTCCCGGACACAAGGAAACACCATATATTTT | CASSSRTQGNTIYF
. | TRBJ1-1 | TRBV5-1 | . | TGCGCCAGCAGCTTGAAGGCGGCGAACACTGAAGCTTTCTTT | CASSLKAANTEAFF
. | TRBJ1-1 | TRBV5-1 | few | TGCGCCAGTGGTTCTAACACTGAAGCTTTCTTT | CASGSNTEAFF
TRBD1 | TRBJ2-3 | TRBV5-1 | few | TGCGCCAGCAGCGAGCATGGGACAGGGTCCGATACGCAGTATTTT | CASSEHGTGSDTQYF
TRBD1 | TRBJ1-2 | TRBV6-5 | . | TGTGCCAGCAGCCTCGGGACAGGGAATGGCTACACCTTC | CASSLGTGNGYTF
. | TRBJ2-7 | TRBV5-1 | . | TGCGCCAGCAGCTTGGTAGTGCGGACTGGTTTCTACGAGCAGTACTTC | CASSLVVRTGFYEQYF
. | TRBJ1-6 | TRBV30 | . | TGTGCCTGGACCTCGCTCGGGGGGAATGCTTCACCCCTCCACTTT | CAWTSLGGNASPLHF
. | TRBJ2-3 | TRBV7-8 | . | TGTGCCAGCAGCTTATGGGCAATCACAGATACGCAGTATTTT | CASSLWAITDTQYF
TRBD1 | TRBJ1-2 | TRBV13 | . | TGTGCCAGCAGTTTATTCGGGTCAGGGGGAGGTGGCTACACCTTC | CASSLFGSGGGGYTF
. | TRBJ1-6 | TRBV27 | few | TGTGCCAGCAGTTTGCGGCAGCCCTCCTATAATTCACCCCTCCACTTT | CASSLRQPSYNSPLHF